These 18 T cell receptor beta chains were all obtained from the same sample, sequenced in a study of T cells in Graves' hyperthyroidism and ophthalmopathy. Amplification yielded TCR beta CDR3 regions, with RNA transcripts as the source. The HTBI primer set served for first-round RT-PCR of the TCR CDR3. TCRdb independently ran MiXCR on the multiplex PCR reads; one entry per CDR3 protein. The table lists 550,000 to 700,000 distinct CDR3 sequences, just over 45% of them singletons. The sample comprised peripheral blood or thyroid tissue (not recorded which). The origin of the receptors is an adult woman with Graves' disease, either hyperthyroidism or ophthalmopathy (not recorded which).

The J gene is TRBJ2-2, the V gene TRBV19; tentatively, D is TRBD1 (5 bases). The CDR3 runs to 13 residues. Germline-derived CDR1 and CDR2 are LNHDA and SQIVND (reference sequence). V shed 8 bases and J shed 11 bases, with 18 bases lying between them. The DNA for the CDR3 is TGTGCCAGTTCGGCTAGGGGCTACAATGAGCTGTTTTTT. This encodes CASSARGYNELFF.

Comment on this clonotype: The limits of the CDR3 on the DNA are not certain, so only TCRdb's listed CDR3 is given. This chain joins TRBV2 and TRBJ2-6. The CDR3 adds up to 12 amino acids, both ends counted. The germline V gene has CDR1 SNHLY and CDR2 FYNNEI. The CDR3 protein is CASSVGAGTEAF.

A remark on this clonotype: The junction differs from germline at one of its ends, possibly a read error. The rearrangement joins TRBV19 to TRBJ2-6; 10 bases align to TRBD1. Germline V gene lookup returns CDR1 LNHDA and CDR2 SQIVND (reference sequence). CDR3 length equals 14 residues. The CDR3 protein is CASTSGTGAYVLTF. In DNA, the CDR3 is TGTGCCAGTACCTCCGGGACAGGGGCCTACGTCCTGACTTTC. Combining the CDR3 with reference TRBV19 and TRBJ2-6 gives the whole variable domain DGGITQSPKYLFRKEGQNVTLSCEQNLNHDAMYWYRQDPGQGLRLIYYSQIVNDFQKGDIAEGYSVSREKKESFPLTVTSAQKNPTAFYLCASTSGTGAYVLTFGAGSRLTVL.

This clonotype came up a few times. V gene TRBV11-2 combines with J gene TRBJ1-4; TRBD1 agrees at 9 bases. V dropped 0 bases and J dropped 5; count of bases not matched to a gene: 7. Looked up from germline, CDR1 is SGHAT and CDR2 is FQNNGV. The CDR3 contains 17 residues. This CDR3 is CASSLEYPGQGNEKLFF. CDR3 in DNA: TGTGCCAGCAGCTTAGAGTATCCGGGACAGGGAAATGAAAAACTGTTTTTT.

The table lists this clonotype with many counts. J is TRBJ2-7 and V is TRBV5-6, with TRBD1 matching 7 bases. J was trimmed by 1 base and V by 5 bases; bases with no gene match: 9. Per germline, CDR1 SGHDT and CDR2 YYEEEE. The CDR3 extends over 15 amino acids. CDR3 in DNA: TGTGCCAGCAGGACAGGGCCGGGACAGTCCTACGAGCAGTACTTC. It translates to CASRTGPGQSYEQYF. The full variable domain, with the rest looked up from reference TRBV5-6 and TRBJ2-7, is DAGVTQSPTHLIKTRGQQVTLRCSPKSGHDTVSWYQQALGQGPQFIFQYYEEEERQRGNFPDRFSGHQFPNYSSELNVNALLLGDSALYLCASRTGPGQSYEQYFGPGTRLTVT.

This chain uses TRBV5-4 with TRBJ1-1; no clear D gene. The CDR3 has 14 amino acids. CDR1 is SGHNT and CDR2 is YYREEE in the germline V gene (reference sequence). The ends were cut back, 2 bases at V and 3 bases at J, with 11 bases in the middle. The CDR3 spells CASSFLGGHTEAFF. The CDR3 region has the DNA TGTGCCAGCAGCTTCTTGGGAGGTCACACTGAAGCTTTCTTT.

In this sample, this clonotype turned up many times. The CDR3 coding sequence is TGTGCCAGCAGTGAAGTGTGGGTCACAGAGACCGGGGAGCTGTTTTTT. Translating gives CASSEVWVTETGELFF. The chain is built from TRBV2 and TRBJ2-2, with unresolved D. This CDR3 comprises 16 residues. Trimming shortened V by 1 base and J by 5 bases, and 14 bases separated the two germline ends. Germline V lookup: CDR1 SNHLY, CDR2 FYNNEI.

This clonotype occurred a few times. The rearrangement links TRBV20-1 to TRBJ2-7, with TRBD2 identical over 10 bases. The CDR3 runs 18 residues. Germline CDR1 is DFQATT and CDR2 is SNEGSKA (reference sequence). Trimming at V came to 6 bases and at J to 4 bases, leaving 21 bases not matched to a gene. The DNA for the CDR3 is TGCAGTGCCAGGGGTTTCCTAGCGGGAGAATTCAATGGGTACGAGCAGTACTTC. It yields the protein CSARGFLAGEFNGYEQYF.

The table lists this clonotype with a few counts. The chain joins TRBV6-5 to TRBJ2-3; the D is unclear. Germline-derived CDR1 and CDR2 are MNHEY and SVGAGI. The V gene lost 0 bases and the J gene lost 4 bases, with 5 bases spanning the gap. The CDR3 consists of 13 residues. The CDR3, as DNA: TGTGCCAGCAGTTACTCGCTCCCAGATACGCAGTATTTT. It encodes CASSYSLPDTQYF.

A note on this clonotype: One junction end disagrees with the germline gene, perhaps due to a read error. The CDR3 protein is CASSLTAGPLDF. The CDR3 DNA reads as TGTGCCAGCAGCTTAACGGCGGGCCCTCTGGACTTC. The chain uses TRBV7-3 and TRBJ2-5; D may be TRBD2 (5 bases). CDR1 is SGHTA, CDR2 FQGTGA, per germline. The length of the CDR3 is 12 residues.

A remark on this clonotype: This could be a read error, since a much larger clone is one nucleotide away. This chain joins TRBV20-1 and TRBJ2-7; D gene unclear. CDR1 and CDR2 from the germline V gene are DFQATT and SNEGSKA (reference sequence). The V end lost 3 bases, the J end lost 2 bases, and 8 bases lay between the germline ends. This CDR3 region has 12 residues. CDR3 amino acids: CSASSRPYEQYF. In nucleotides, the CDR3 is TGCAGTGCTAGTTCCAGGCCCTACGAGCAGTACTTC.

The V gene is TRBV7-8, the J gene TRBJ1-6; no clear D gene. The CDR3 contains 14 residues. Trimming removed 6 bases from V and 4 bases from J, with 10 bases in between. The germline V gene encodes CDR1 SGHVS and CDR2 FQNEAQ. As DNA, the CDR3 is TGTGCCAGCAGTCCCGGGGAGTATAATTCACCCCTCCACTTT. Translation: CASSPGEYNSPLHF.

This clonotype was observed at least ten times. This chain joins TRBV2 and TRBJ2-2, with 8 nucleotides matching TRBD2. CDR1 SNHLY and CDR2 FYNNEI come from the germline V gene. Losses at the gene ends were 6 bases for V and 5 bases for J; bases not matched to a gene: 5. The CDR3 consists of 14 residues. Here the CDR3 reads CASRSGSWTGELFF. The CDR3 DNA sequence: TGTGCCAGCAGGAGCGGGAGCTGGACCGGGGAGCTGTTTTTT. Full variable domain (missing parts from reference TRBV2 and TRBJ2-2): EPEVTQTPSHQVTQMGQEVILRCVPISNHLYFYWYRQILGQKVEFLVSFYNNEISEKSEIFDDQFSVERPDGSNFTLKIRSTKLEDSAMYFCASRSGSWTGELFFGEGSRLTVL.

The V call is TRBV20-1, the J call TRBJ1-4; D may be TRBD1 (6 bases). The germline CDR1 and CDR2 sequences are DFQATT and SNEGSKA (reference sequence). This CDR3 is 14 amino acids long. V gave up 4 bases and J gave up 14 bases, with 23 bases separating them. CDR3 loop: CSAMRGAVRKTLFF. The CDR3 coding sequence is TGCAGTGCTATGCGGGGGGCCGTAAGAAAAACTCTGTTTTTT.

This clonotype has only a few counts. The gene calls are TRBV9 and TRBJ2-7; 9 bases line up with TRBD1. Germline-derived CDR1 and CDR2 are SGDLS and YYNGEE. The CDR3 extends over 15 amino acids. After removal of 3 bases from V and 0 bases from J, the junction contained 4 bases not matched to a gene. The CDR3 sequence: CASSGTGDSSYEQYF. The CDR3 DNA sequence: TGTGCCAGCAGCGGGACAGGGGACAGCTCCTACGAGCAGTACTTC.

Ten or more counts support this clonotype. CDR3 residues: CSARASGRADDTQYF. The DNA of the CDR3 is TGCAGTGCTAGGGCTAGCGGGAGAGCCGACGATACGCAGTATTTT. This chain connects TRBV20-1 to TRBJ2-3; TRBD2 matches 10 bases. V was pared by 3 bases and J by 6 bases, with 9 bases of the junction left unmatched. Per the germline V gene, CDR1 is DFQATT and CDR2 is SNEGSKA (reference sequence). The CDR3 sequence is 15 residues long.

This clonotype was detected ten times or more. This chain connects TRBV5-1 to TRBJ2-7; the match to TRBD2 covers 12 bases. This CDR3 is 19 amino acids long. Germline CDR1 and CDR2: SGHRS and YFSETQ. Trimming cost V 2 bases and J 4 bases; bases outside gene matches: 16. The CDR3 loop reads CASSLTMRLLAGGKYEQYF. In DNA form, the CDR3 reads TGCGCCAGCAGCTTAACCATGAGACTGCTAGCGGGAGGGAAATACGAGCAGTACTTC.

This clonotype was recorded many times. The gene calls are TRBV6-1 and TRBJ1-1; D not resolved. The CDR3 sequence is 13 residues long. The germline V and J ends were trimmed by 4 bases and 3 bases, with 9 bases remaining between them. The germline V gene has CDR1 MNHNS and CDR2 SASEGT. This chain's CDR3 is CASSVRQDTEAFF. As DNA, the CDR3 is TGTGCCAGCAGTGTCCGACAAGACACTGAAGCTTTCTTT.